This T cell receptor (beta chain) was sequenced in a study of blood T cell repertoires in COVID-19. Study-level background: Sites across the United States, Italy and Spain contributed samples from acute and convalescent COVID-19. The cDNA or gDNA used as material had been derived from T cells, B-cell-depleted T cells, or PBMCs.

As processed by the authors: Reference gene primer amplification in the assay estimated nucleated cell counts. Data came from immunoSEQ multiplex PCR; TCRdb stores just in-frame clones and leaves some out. V, J and clone size were drawn from that table, and D and trimming were deduced from the DNA. The data hold roughly 110,000 clones, with 85% observed a single time. From germline, CDR1 is MGHRA and CDR2 YSYEKL. The length of the CDR3 is 13 residues. V lost 1 base, J lost 9 bases, and 10 bases lay in between. Sequenced material: peripheral blood. This chain links TRBV4-1 with TRBJ1-5; D unclear. This sequence originates from a man in his forties with acute or convalescent COVID-19. CDR3 loop: CASSQGIDSPQHF. The CDR3 DNA reads as TGCGCCAGCAGCCAAGGGATCGACTCGCCCCAGCATTTT.